The 26 T cell receptor beta chains presented below share a single source sample, sequenced in a study of blood T cell repertoires in COVID-19. Libraries were prepared by immunoSEQ multiplex PCR; TCRdb keeps only in-frame clonotypes and omits some of them. This table has about 190,000 clones, approximately 84% appearing once. Sequencing was carried out using PBMCs or T cells enriched from blood (not recorded which). These receptors originate from a woman aged 25 to 39 who had recovered from COVID-19.

This sequence joins TRBV18 and TRBJ2-7; possible D gene TRBD2, 7 bases. Trimming took 6 bases from V and 4 from J, leaving 22 bases between them. The CDR3 is 16 amino acids. Germline loops: CDR1 KGHSH, CDR2 LQKENI. CDR3 amino acids: CASSTIPGGRVYEQYV. CDR3 in DNA: TGTGCCAGCTCCACGATCCCGGGGGGCCGGGTTTACGAGCAGTACGTC.

This clone was seen more than once but under ten times. V gene TRBV28 combines with J gene TRBJ1-1, with D possibly matching TRBD1 (5 bases). Germline loops: CDR1 MDHEN, CDR2 SYDVKM. V shed 0 bases and J shed 3 bases, with 8 bases lying between them. This CDR3 is 14 amino acids long. CDR3 region: CASSLWGGDTEAFF. Written as DNA, the CDR3 is TGTGCCAGCAGTTTATGGGGGGGGGACACTGAAGCTTTCTTT.

CDR3 loop: CASSPRQGLEAFF. Here the CDR3 DNA reads TGCGCCAGCAGCCCCCGACAAGGTCTAGAAGCTTTCTTT. This chain links TRBV5-1 with TRBJ1-1; no definite D call. Trimming left V 4 bases short and J 8 bases short, with 15 bases between. This CDR3 has 13 residues. Germline V lookup: CDR1 SGHRS, CDR2 YFSETQ.

The chain uses TRBV10-3 and TRBJ2-7; 7 nucleotides match TRBD1. CDR3 length: 13 amino acids. Germline values: CDR1 ENHRY, CDR2 SYGVKD. Losses at the gene ends were 6 bases for V and 3 bases for J; bases not matched to a gene: 5. CDR3 region: CAISPGTDYEQYF. The DNA for the CDR3 is TGTGCCATCAGCCCGGGGACAGACTACGAGCAGTACTTC.

The genes are TRBV5-5 and TRBJ2-1; 7 nucleotides agree with TRBD2. This CDR3 has 14 residues. The germline V gene has CDR1 SGHKS and CDR2 YYEKEE (reference sequence). With 0 bases clipped from V and 8 bases from J, the junction kept 5 bases outside the gene matches. CDR3 coding DNA: TGTGCCAGCAGCTTGGTCGGACTAGATGATGAGCAGTTCTTC. Translating gives CASSLVGLDDEQFF.

The chain carries TRBV19 and TRBJ1-5; 7 bases line up with TRBD1. This CDR3 region has 15 residues. The V segment lost 4 bases and the J segment 1 base; nucleotides outside the gene matches: 4. Per germline, CDR1 LNHDA and CDR2 SQIVND (reference sequence). CDR3 sequence reads: CASSTQGTSNQPQHF. The CDR3 bases are TGTGCCAGTAGTACACAGGGGACCAGCAATCAGCCCCAGCATTTT.

V is TRBV28 and J is TRBJ1-5, with 9 positions matching TRBD1. The length of the CDR3 is 15 residues. The germline gives CDR1 MDHEN, CDR2 SYDVKM. After removal of 7 bases from V and 5 bases from J, the junction contained 9 bases not matched to a gene. The CDR3 sequence: CASNKGTGRDQPQHF. CDR3 bases: TGTGCCAGCAATAAAGGGACAGGGAGGGATCAGCCCCAGCATTTT.

The chain links TRBV9 to TRBJ2-1; 12 bases are a match to TRBD2. CDR3 length: 15 residues. Unmatched junction bases numbered 3, after V lost 2 bases and J lost 6 bases. Germline V CDR1 and CDR2: SGDLS, YYNGEE. CDR3 in amino acids: CASSVRLAGVNEQFF. Here the CDR3 DNA reads TGTGCCAGCAGCGTTAGACTAGCGGGAGTCAATGAGCAGTTCTTC.

The chain combines TRBV5-1 with TRBJ2-2; no clear D gene. Trimming took 4 bases from V and 4 from J, leaving 11 bases between them. This CDR3 spans 14 amino acids. In germline, CDR1 is SGHRS, CDR2 YFSETQ. CDR3 in DNA: TGCGCCAGCAGCCCCCCACTTACCACCGGGGAGCTGTTTTTT. Encoded protein: CASSPPLTTGELFF.

This clone has a handful of counts. The chain couples TRBV27 to TRBJ1-5; maybe TRBD1 (6 bases). V was pared by 9 bases and J by 1 base, with 25 bases between. Germline lookup yields CDR1 MNHEY and CDR2 SMNVEV (reference sequence). The CDR3 runs to 18 residues. The CDR3 reads CASATGKLGARSNQPQHF. DNA for the CDR3: TGTGCCAGTGCAACAGGGAAGCTCGGGGCAAGAAGCAATCAGCCCCAGCATTTT.

The chain has TRBV2 and TRBJ1-1; TRBD1 agrees at 7 bases. Germline CDR1 SNHLY, CDR2 FYNNEI. Trimming cost V 8 bases and J 7 bases; bases outside gene matches: 13. The CDR3 spans 14 residues. In DNA form, the CDR3 reads TGTGCCAGCCAGACAGGGTCAGGCGATGGTGAAGCTTTCTTT. Residues: CASQTGSGDGEAFF.

This sequence joins TRBV20-1 and TRBJ1-2, with 7 nucleotides matching TRBD1. V shed 3 bases and J 8 bases; nucleotides not matched to a gene: 9. The CDR3 is made up of 13 amino acids. CDR1 and CDR2 from the germline V gene are DFQATT and SNEGSKA (reference sequence). CDR3 residues: CSASDRVGRGYTF. CDR3 bases: TGCAGTGCTAGTGACAGGGTCGGTCGGGGCTACACCTTC.

The chain has TRBV25-1 and TRBJ1-2, with D perhaps matching TRBD1 (6 bases). CDR1 and CDR2 (germline): MGHDK, SYGVNS. Trimming removed 1 base from V and 1 base from J, with 13 bases in between. This CDR3 is 16 amino acids long. This CDR3 reads CASSEFGRGGNYGYTF. CDR3 sequence (DNA): TGTGCCAGCAGTGAATTCGGCAGGGGCGGTAACTATGGCTACACCTTC.

The chain uses TRBV3-1 (or the pseudogene TRBV3-2) and TRBJ2-3; D gene ambiguous. Trimming left V 6 bases short and J 2 bases short, with 18 bases between. The CDR3 length is 16 residues. CDR1 and CDR2 (germline): LGHDT, YNNKEL (reference sequence). Here the CDR3 reads CASSYSESLITDTQYF. Written as DNA, the CDR3 is TGTGCCAGCAGTTATTCTGAAAGCCTCATCACAGATACGCAGTATTTT.

J is TRBJ2-1 and V is TRBV7-2, with 11 bases that match TRBD2. The CDR3 totals 15 residues. Germline V gene sequence: CDR1 SGHTA, CDR2 FQGNSA. Trimming removed 5 bases from V and 8 bases from J; junction bases left unmatched: 8. The CDR3, as DNA: TGTGCCAGCAGCGCAACTAGCGGGAGAATGGATGAGCAGTTCTTC. Amino acids: CASSATSGRMDEQFF. Full variable domain (outside the CDR3, taken from reference TRBV7-2 and TRBJ2-1): GAGVSQSPSNKVTEKGKDVELRCDPISGHTALYWYRQSLGQGLEFLIYFQGNSAPDKSGLPSDRFSAERTGGSVSTLTIQRTQQEDSAVYLCASSATSGRMDEQFFGPGTRLTVL.

Points on this clone: At one end, the junction sequence differs from germline, possibly due to a read error. The gene calls are TRBV7-7 and TRBJ2-5, with 10 bases fitting TRBD2. The CDR3 is made up of 16 amino acids. CDR1 and CDR2 from the germline V gene are SSHAT and FNYEAQ (reference sequence). CDR3 nucleotide sequence: TGTGCTAGCAGCTTAAGGCTAGCGGGGGACCAAGAGACCCAGTACTTC. It translates to CASSLRLAGDQETQYF.

This clone occurred once. In DNA, the CDR3 is TGTGCCAGCAGCCGAAGGACAGGAGTATGGGAAGGAGCTTTCTTT. Translation gives CASSRRTGVWEGAFF. The rearrangement uses TRBV5-4 and TRBJ1-1, with TRBD1 identical over 7 bases. The V segment lost 4 bases and the J segment 10 bases; nucleotides outside the gene matches: 16. Germline V gives CDR1 SGHNT, CDR2 YYREEE (reference sequence). The CDR3 sequence is 15 residues long.

This clone was observed a handful of times. The chain uses TRBV4-2 and TRBJ2-3, with TRBD2 matching 10 bases. The germline V gene has CDR1 LGHNA and CDR2 YNFKEQ. CDR3 length equals 17 residues. The V segment lost 4 bases and the J segment 0 bases; nucleotides outside the gene matches: 7. CDR3 DNA sequence: TGTGCCAGCAGCCGCCGGAAAGCGGGAGGGAGCACAGATACGCAGTATTTT. It encodes CASSRRKAGGSTDTQYF.

The CDR3 DNA sequence: TGTGCCAGCAGTTACTCAGGGACAGGGGCATCACCCCTCCACTTT. Translating gives CASSYSGTGASPLHF. This chain uses TRBV6-5 with TRBJ1-6, with TRBD1 matching over 10 bases. The CDR3 contains 15 residues. V lost 0 bases and J lost 10; bases outside the gene matches: 3. Germline V gene data show CDR1 as MNHEY and CDR2 as SVGAGI.

The chain joins TRBV13 to TRBJ1-6; 8 nucleotides match TRBD1. There are 14 residues in the CDR3. The germline gives CDR1 PRHDT, CDR2 FYEKMQ (reference sequence). V lost 5 bases, J lost 12 bases, and 9 bases stayed unmatched. The CDR3 loop reads CASSQKSGGVPLHF. As DNA, the CDR3 is TGTGCCAGCAGCCAGAAGTCAGGGGGCGTACCCCTCCACTTT. Based on the CDR3 plus reference TRBV13 and TRBJ1-6, the full variable domain is AAGVIQSPRHLIKEKRETATLKCYPIPRHDTVYWYQQGPGQDPQFLISFYEKMQSDKGSIPDRFSAQQFSDYHSELNMSSLELGDSALYFCASSQKSGGVPLHFGNGTRLTVT.

The chain couples TRBV7-8 to TRBJ2-7; the match to TRBD2 covers 9 bases. In germline, CDR1 is SGHVS, CDR2 FQNEAQ. This CDR3 region has 14 residues. V was clipped by 5 bases and J by 1 base; unmatched bases: 3. The CDR3 DNA reads TGTGCCAGCAGCATTAGCGGGAGTTCCTACGAGCAGTACTTC. This translates into CASSISGSSYEQYF.

This clone was counted a single time. The rearrangement uses TRBV4-1 and TRBJ2-6, with 12 nucleotides matching TRBD1. CDR3 size: 17 residues. Germline-derived CDR1 and CDR2 are MGHRA and YSYEKL. Unmatched junction bases numbered 2, after V lost 3 bases and J lost 2 bases. CDR3 residues: CASSQGQGAAGANVLTF. The DNA of the CDR3 is TGCGCCAGCAGCCAGGGACAGGGGGCGGCTGGGGCCAACGTCCTGACTTTC.

The gene calls are TRBV11-2 and TRBJ2-1; the match to TRBD1 covers 9 bases. V lost 5 bases, J lost 6 bases, and 8 bases stayed unmatched. CDR3 length: 15 amino acids. Germline lookup yields CDR1 SGHAT and CDR2 FQNNGV. CDR3: CASSRTGVQGNEQFF. The CDR3 DNA reads as TGTGCCAGCAGCCGGACAGGGGTTCAGGGCAATGAGCAGTTCTTC.

CDR3 DNA: TGTGCCAGCAGCTTTTGGTTTGCGACAGCTGATCAGCCCCAGCATTTT. Protein: CASSFWFATADQPQHF. The chain carries TRBV5-6 and TRBJ1-5, with a tentative D call TRBD1 (5 bases). The CDR3 extends over 16 amino acids. Germline V gives CDR1 SGHDT, CDR2 YYEEEE. The V gene lost 2 bases and the J gene lost 5 bases, with 17 bases spanning the gap. The whole variable domain, remainder taken from reference TRBV5-6 and TRBJ1-5, is DAGVTQSPTHLIKTRGQQVTLRCSPKSGHDTVSWYQQALGQGPQFIFQYYEEEERQRGNFPDRFSGHQFPNYSSELNVNALLLGDSALYLCASSFWFATADQPQHFGDGTRLSIL.

V and J are TRBV18 and TRBJ1-5; 9 bases line up with TRBD1. Germline V gene sequence: CDR1 KGHSH, CDR2 LQKENI. This CDR3 contains 17 residues. Trimming cost V 2 bases and J 5 bases; bases outside gene matches: 10. The CDR3 region is CASSPRTGERADQPQHF. DNA of the CDR3: TGTGCCAGCTCACCAAGGACAGGGGAGCGGGCAGATCAGCCCCAGCATTTT. The full variable domain, with the rest looked up from reference TRBV18 and TRBJ1-5, is NAGVMQNPRHLVRRRGQEARLRCSPMKGHSHVYWYRQLPEEGLKFMVYLQKENIIDESGMPKERFSAEFPKEGPSILRIQQVVRGDSAAYFCASSPRTGERADQPQHFGDGTRLSIL.

The chain employs TRBV3-1 (or the pseudogene TRBV3-2) and TRBJ2-7; D uncertain. This CDR3 is 14 amino acids long. V dropped 4 bases and J dropped 6 bases, with 16 bases sitting between them. Germline V gene sequence: CDR1 LGHDT, CDR2 YNNKEL (reference sequence). The CDR3 reads CASSLRLSPTEQYF. The CDR3 DNA reads as TGTGCCAGCAGCCTCCGACTGAGCCCCACCGAGCAGTACTTC.